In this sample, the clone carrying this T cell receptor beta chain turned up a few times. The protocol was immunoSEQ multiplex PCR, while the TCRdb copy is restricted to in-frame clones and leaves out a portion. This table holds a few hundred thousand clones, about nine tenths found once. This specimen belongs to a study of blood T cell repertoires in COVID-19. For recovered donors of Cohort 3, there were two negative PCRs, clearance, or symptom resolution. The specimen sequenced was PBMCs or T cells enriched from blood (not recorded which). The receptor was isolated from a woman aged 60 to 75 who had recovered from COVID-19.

CDR3 coding DNA: TGTGCCAGCAGCCTTCTCGCAGAGAACACTGAAGCTTTCTTT. This translates into CASSLLAENTEAFF. This rearrangement joins TRBV6-5 to TRBJ1-1; D unclear. CDR1 MNHEY and CDR2 SVGAGI come from the germline V gene. V lost 6 bases, J lost 1 base, and 12 bases lay in between. This CDR3 contains 14 residues.